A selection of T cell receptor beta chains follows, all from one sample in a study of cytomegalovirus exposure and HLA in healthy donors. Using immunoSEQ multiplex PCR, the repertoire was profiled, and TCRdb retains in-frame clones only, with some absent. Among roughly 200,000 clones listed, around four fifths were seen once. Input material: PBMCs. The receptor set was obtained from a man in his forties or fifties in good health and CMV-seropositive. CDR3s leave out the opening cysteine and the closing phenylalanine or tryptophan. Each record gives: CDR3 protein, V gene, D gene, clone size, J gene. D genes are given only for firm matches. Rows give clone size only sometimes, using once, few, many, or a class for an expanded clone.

ASSTDRSKNIQY | TRBV5-1 | TRBD1 | - | TRBJ2-4
ASSALTSSYEQY | TRBV7-9 | - | - | TRBJ2-7
ASSLFAGVRHSEQF | TRBV11-2 | TRBD2 | - | TRBJ2-1
ASSLAGQNYGYT | TRBV5-1 | TRBD1 | - | TRBJ1-2
ASSLYASGSSNTGELF | TRBV5-1 | TRBD2 | once | TRBJ2-2
ASSSTGGNIQY | TRBV7-9 | TRBD1 | - | TRBJ2-4
ASSENPHRQYNEQF | TRBV2 | - | - | TRBJ2-1
ASSPNRAYGYT | TRBV18 | - | once | TRBJ1-2
AISGTGGNTEAF | TRBV10-3 | TRBD1 | - | TRBJ1-1
ASSLAGQGRETQY | TRBV7-6 | TRBD1 | - | TRBJ2-5
ASSPRREGGELF | TRBV7-2 | TRBD2 | - | TRBJ2-2